These 22 T cell receptor beta chains were sequenced from one sample in a study of control samples from healthy donors and cancer patients. Libraries were prepared by immunoSEQ multiplex PCR; TCRdb keeps only in-frame clonotypes and omits some of them. The profile shows around 130,000 clones, around 93% of them singletons. Sample: PBMCs. These receptors were taken from a man aged 50-59 years with head and neck cancer.

The chain uses TRBV7-2 and TRBJ1-2; the D is unclear. Per the germline V gene, CDR1 is SGHTA and CDR2 is FQGNSA. The CDR3 is 15 amino acids. V was pared by 1 base and J by 6 bases, with 15 bases between. CDR3 sequence: CASSLGNPREDGYTF. DNA of the CDR3: TGTGCCAGCAGCTTAGGGAATCCGAGGGAGGATGGCTACACCTTC.

The rearrangement joins TRBV6-5 to TRBJ1-1; D perhaps matches TRBD1 (5 bases). This CDR3 spans 16 amino acids. Trimming removed 0 bases from V and 2 bases from J, with 13 bases in between. CDR1 and CDR2 from the germline V gene are MNHEY and SVGAGI. CDR3 in amino acids: CASSYSQQVPNTEAFF. CDR3 DNA: TGTGCCAGCAGTTACTCCCAACAGGTGCCCAACACTGAAGCTTTCTTT.

The V gene is TRBV9, the J gene TRBJ2-3, with a weak D call TRBD2 (5 bases). The CDR3 totals 11 residues. The V end was cut by 3 bases, the J end by 9 bases, with 8 bases between. CDR1 and CDR2 (germline): SGDLS, YYNGEE. Written as DNA, the CDR3 is TGTGCCAGCAGCGCCGGGGTAACGCAGTATTTT. Translating gives CASSAGVTQYF.

This clone was seen a few times. This rearrangement joins TRBV28 to TRBJ2-4; D is unresolved. This CDR3 spans 14 amino acids. Germline loops: CDR1 MDHEN, CDR2 SYDVKM. The V gene lost 6 bases and the J gene lost 0 bases, with 9 bases spanning the gap. In nucleotides, the CDR3 is TGTGCCAGCAGGCCGACACTAGCCAAAAACATTCAGTACTTC. This translates into CASRPTLAKNIQYF.

CDR3 protein: CASRGQRGNSYEQYF. The CDR3 bases are TGCGCCAGCAGGGGTCAACGGGGCAATTCCTACGAGCAGTACTTC. The rearrangement uses TRBV10-2 and TRBJ2-7; D is possibly TRBD1 or TRBD2 (5 bases each). The ends were cut back, 6 bases at V and 1 base at J, with 16 bases in the middle. The CDR3 length is 15 residues. CDR1 WSHSY and CDR2 SAAADI come from the germline V gene.

This sequence joins TRBV12-3 or TRBV12-4 and TRBJ2-7; D is possibly TRBD1 (5 bases). V was clipped by 5 bases and J by 4 bases, with 9 bases between them. CDR3 length: 12 residues. CDR3 bases: TGTGCCAGCAGTCCTACAGGTTACGAGCAGTACTTC. Translating it yields CASSPTGYEQYF.

This clone occurred a few times. V and J are TRBV28 and TRBJ1-5; the D is unclear. This CDR3 region has 13 residues. Between the trimmed V and J ends, which lost 8 bases and 9 bases, there was a span of 17 bases. Germline V gene lookup returns CDR1 MDHEN and CDR2 SYDVKM. The CDR3 sequence is CASHLKAGRPQHF. The CDR3 region has the DNA TGTGCCAGCCACCTTAAGGCCGGGAGGCCCCAGCATTTT.

This chain uses TRBV5-4 with TRBJ2-5, with 8 bases matching TRBD2. The CDR3 sequence is 15 residues long. Germline trimming cut 4 bases from V and 3 bases from J; bases unmatched to any gene: 8. CDR1 SGHNT and CDR2 YYREEE come from the germline V gene (reference sequence). The CDR3 region is CASSRRGTSKETQYF. In DNA, the CDR3 is TGTGCCAGCAGCCGGCGCGGGACTAGTAAAGAGACCCAGTACTTC. The whole variable domain, remainder taken from reference TRBV5-4 and TRBJ2-5, is ETGVTQSPTHLIKTRGQQVTLRCSSQSGHNTVSWYQQALGQGPQFIFQYYREEENGRGNFPPRFSGLQFPNYSSELNVNALELDDSALYLCASSRRGTSKETQYFGPGTRLLVL.

Comment on this clone: A junction end diverges from the germline sequence, so it may reflect a read error. Other DNA sequences in this specimen translate into the identical CDR3. CDR3 bases: TGCGCCAGCAGCGTAAGGAGGCGCGGGGGGGAGAACACCGGGGAGCTGTTTTTT. Protein product: CASSVRRRGGENTGELFF. The chain has TRBV9 and TRBJ2-2; 9 bases are shared with TRBD2. Germline CDR1 is SGDLS and CDR2 is YYNGEE. This CDR3 has 18 amino acids.

The chain is built from TRBV7-9 and TRBJ1-6, with D perhaps matching TRBD1 (6 bases). Germline V gene lookup returns CDR1 SEHNR and CDR2 FQNEAQ (reference sequence). The CDR3 contains 14 residues. Trimming removed 3 bases from V and 12 bases from J, with 15 bases in between. The CDR3 sequence: CASSLAGGQIPLHF. The CDR3 DNA reads as TGTGCCAGCAGCTTGGCCGGGGGCCAGATACCCCTCCACTTT.

The J gene is TRBJ1-2, the V gene TRBV27; perhaps TRBD1 as D (5 bases). Germline loops: CDR1 MNHEY, CDR2 SMNVEV (reference sequence). V lost 8 bases and J 4 bases, leaving 14 bases between the germline ends. This CDR3 has 13 residues. In nucleotides, the CDR3 is TGTGCCAGCGGTGCGAGGGGTAGCTATGGCTACACCTTC. It codes for CASGARGSYGYTF.

V usage is TRBV4-1 and J usage is TRBJ2-3; TRBD2 matches 10 bases. V dropped 4 bases and J dropped 2; count of bases not matched to a gene: 9. CDR1 is MGHRA and CDR2 is YSYEKL in the germline V gene. This CDR3 comprises 17 residues. CDR3: CASSLSGTSANTDTQYF. DNA for the CDR3: TGCGCCAGCAGCCTCTCCGGGACTAGCGCCAACACAGATACGCAGTATTTT.

The chain carries TRBV21-1 and TRBJ2-1; the table's D call of TRBD2 was not tested on the DNA. TRBV21-1 is a pseudogene segment. This CDR3 has 17 amino acids. CDR3 bases: TGTGCCAGCAGCTCCGTCCGAACAGGAAAGGAGGGGAATGAGCAGTTCTTC. It translates to CASSSVRTGKEGNEQFF.

Here the CDR3 reads CASSLGLADTQYF. CDR3 in DNA: TGTGCCAGCAGCTTAGGACTAGCAGATACGCAGTATTTT. V is TRBV7-6 and J is TRBJ2-3; D might be TRBD2 (6 bases). Germline-derived CDR1 and CDR2 are SGHVS and FNYEAQ. The CDR3 extends over 13 amino acids. Trimming cost V 1 base and J 4 bases, with 6 bases left between them.

In DNA form, the CDR3 reads TGTGCCAGCAGTTACTCGAATGGGGTCACTGAAGCTTTCTTT. This sequence encodes CASSYSNGVTEAFF. This rearrangement joins TRBV6-6 to TRBJ1-1, with no clear D. Between the trimmed V and J ends, which lost 0 bases and 4 bases, there was a span of 9 bases. This CDR3 is built from 14 residues. Germline CDR1 reads MNHNY; CDR2 reads SVGAGI (reference sequence).

The chain uses TRBV9 and TRBJ2-7; D possibly corresponds to TRBD2 (6 bases). V dropped 2 bases and J dropped 7 bases, with 16 bases sitting between them. This CDR3 contains 14 residues. The V gene's germline CDR1 is SGDLS and CDR2 YYNGEE. The chain's CDR3 is CASSVPAEGGEQYF. CDR3 DNA: TGTGCCAGCAGCGTCCCAGCGGAGGGTGGGGAGCAGTACTTC. Complete variable domain (other parts from reference TRBV9 and TRBJ2-7): DSGVTQTPKHLITATGQRVTLRCSPRSGDLSVYWYQQSLDQGLQFLIQYYNGEERAKGNILERFSAQQFPDLHSELNLSSLELGDSALYFCASSVPAEGGEQYFGPGTRLTVT.

The genes are TRBV10-2 and TRBJ2-5; the D gene is possibly TRBD2 (7 bases). CDR3 length: 17 residues. Germline V gene data show CDR1 as WSHSY and CDR2 as SAAADI. V lost 0 bases to trimming and J lost 2 bases, with 16 bases between them. The CDR3 DNA is TGCGCCAGCAGTGAGTCGGGAGGGGAAGGGACACAAGAGACCCAGTACTTC. It codes for CASSESGGEGTQETQYF.

CDR3: CASSQEGLTEAFF. The CDR3 nucleotides are TGCGCCAGCAGCCAAGAGGGGCTAACTGAAGCTTTCTTT. This chain links TRBV4-3 with TRBJ1-1; possibly TRBD1 for D (5 bases). V dropped 0 bases and J dropped 5 bases, with 7 bases sitting between them. The CDR3 runs to 13 residues. The germline CDR1 and CDR2 sequences are LGHNA and YSLEER.

The rearrangement joins TRBV4-1 to TRBJ2-5; TRBD2 matches at 10 bases. CDR1 and CDR2 from the germline V gene are MGHRA and YSYEKL. V lost 1 base, J lost 5 bases, and 4 bases stayed unmatched. The CDR3 contains 15 residues. CDR3 coding DNA: TGCGCCAGCAGCCAAGCCGGGACTAGCGTGGAGACCCAGTACTTC. It is translated as CASSQAGTSVETQYF.

The chain joins TRBV5-4 to TRBJ2-7; D is possibly TRBD2 (6 bases). The V end lost 5 bases, the J end lost 5 bases, and 17 bases lay between the germline ends. Germline V CDR1 and CDR2: SGHNT, YYREEE (reference sequence). CDR3 length: 14 amino acids. The CDR3 DNA reads TGTGCCAGCAGTCGGGGTGGAGGGTCGGACGAGCAGTACTTC. It encodes CASSRGGGSDEQYF.

The chain links TRBV5-1 to TRBJ2-7; D is unclear. CDR1 is SGHRS, CDR2 YFSETQ, per germline. The CDR3 covers 13 residues. The V end was cut by 0 bases, the J end by 3 bases, with 7 bases between. The CDR3 here is CASSLAPFYEQYF. Written as DNA, the CDR3 is TGCGCCAGCAGCTTGGCGCCCTTCTACGAGCAGTACTTC. The variable domain in full, completed from reference TRBV5-1 and TRBJ2-7, reads KAGVTQTPRYLIKTRGQQVTLSCSPISGHRSVSWYQQTPGQGLQFLFEYFSETQRNKGNFPGRFSGRQFSNSRSEMNVSTLELGDSALYLCASSLAPFYEQYFGPGTRLTVT.

The rearrangement uses TRBV27 and TRBJ2-7; no reliable D call. In germline, CDR1 is MNHEY, CDR2 SMNVEV (reference sequence). Trimming removed 5 bases from V and 1 base from J, with 12 bases in between. This CDR3 comprises 14 residues. DNA for the CDR3: TGTGCCAGCAGTCTTTTCGTCGGATCCTACGAGCAGTACTTC. This codes for CASSLFVGSYEQYF.